This passage covers 10 T cell receptor beta chains from one sample sequenced in a study of T cell repertoires in cytomegalovirus infection. MiXCR was run by TCRdb on the reads, yielding one entry per CDR3 protein. This sample has 630,000 or so distinct CDR3 sequences, with 24% found just once. The sequencing input was CD8+ T cells from PBMCs. The receptor source for this set is a human donor in good health (CMV status not recorded). Some clones in this sample may be carry-over from other donors' samples.

This clonotype was observed many times. V gene TRBV7-2 combines with J gene TRBJ2-5, with a weak D call TRBD2 (6 bases). Trimming shortened V by 0 bases and J by 4 bases, and 12 bases separated the two germline ends. The CDR3 consists of 15 residues. Germline V lookup: CDR1 SGHTA, CDR2 FQGNSA. CDR3 sequence (DNA): TGTGCCAGCAGCTTAGCCGGGACGGAGGGAGAGACCCAGTACTTC. Translating it yields CASSLAGTEGETQYF. The full variable domain, completed using reference TRBV7-2 and TRBJ2-5, is GAGVSQSPSNKVTEKGKDVELRCDPISGHTALYWYRQSLGQGLEFLIYFQGNSAPDKSGLPSDRFSAERTGGSVSTLTIQRTQQEDSAVYLCASSLAGTEGETQYFGPGTRLLVL.

This clonotype was picked up a small number of times. The chain combines TRBV12-3 or TRBV12-4 with TRBJ2-5, with D possibly matching TRBD1 (6 bases). CDR3 length: 18 residues. V lost 7 bases and J 2 bases, leaving 26 bases between the germline ends. CDR3 sequence reads: CASTSLEGDESPQETQYF. As DNA, the CDR3 is TGTGCCAGCACCTCACTTGAGGGGGACGAAAGTCCACAAGAGACCCAGTACTTC.

The chain recombines TRBV6-2 or TRBV6-3 with TRBJ1-1; the D is unclear. The CDR3 totals 11 residues. V was clipped by 5 bases and J by 5 bases, with 6 bases between them. Germline CDR1 MNHEY, CDR2 SVGEGT. The CDR3 spells CASSRATEAFF. In DNA form, the CDR3 reads TGTGCCAGCAGTAGGGCTACTGAAGCTTTCTTT.

The chain couples TRBV20-1 to TRBJ2-7; D gene ambiguous. The CDR3 spans 12 residues. V lost 1 base and J 1 base, leaving 5 bases between the germline ends. CDR1 is DFQATT and CDR2 is SNEGSKA in the germline V gene (reference sequence). The CDR3 DNA sequence: TGCAGTGCTAGAGGACGGTCCTACGAGCAGTACTTC. It translates to CSARGRSYEQYF.

The genes are TRBV20-1 and TRBJ2-7, with a tentative D call TRBD2 (7 bases). V gave up 3 bases and J gave up 6 bases, with 15 bases separating them. CDR3 length: 13 amino acids. CDR1 is DFQATT and CDR2 is SNEGSKA in the germline V gene (reference sequence). In DNA form, the CDR3 reads TGCAGTGCTAGTAGGGGGGGGCCCCCCGAGCAGTACTTC. This sequence encodes CSASRGGPPEQYF.

This clonotype was seen a few times. The chain joins TRBV20-1 to TRBJ1-2, with a possible D match to TRBD1 (6 bases). V lost 7 bases, J lost 2 bases, and 11 bases lay in between. Looked up from germline, CDR1 is DFQATT and CDR2 is SNEGSKA (reference sequence). The CDR3 extends over 12 amino acids. CDR3 residues: CSVPGHNYGYTF. Written as DNA, the CDR3 is TGCAGTGTCCCGGGACACAACTATGGCTACACCTTC.

This clonotype showed up many times. The chain uses TRBV7-2 and TRBJ1-2; no reliable D call. From germline, CDR1 is SGHTA and CDR2 FQGNSA. V dropped 5 bases and J dropped 7 bases, with 14 bases sitting between them. The CDR3 has 13 amino acids. For the CDR3, the DNA is TGTGCCAGCAGCCCTTTCAAAGTGGGTGGCTACACCTTC. Translation: CASSPFKVGGYTF.

This clonotype has a single count. A junction end diverges from the germline sequence, so it may reflect a read error. The chain joins TRBV25-1 to TRBJ2-2; the D is unclear. Germline values: CDR1 MGHDK, CDR2 SYGVNS. The CDR3 totals 16 residues. The CDR3 coding sequence is TGTGTCAGCAGTGACTTCCGCGGAGTAAACACCGGGGAGCTGTTTTTT. Protein sequence: CVSSDFRGVNTGELFF.

The chain joins TRBV5-6 to TRBJ2-7; 7 positions agree with TRBD1. The CDR3 consists of 13 residues. Germline-derived CDR1 and CDR2 are SGHDT and YYEEEE. The CDR3 sequence is CVSSLQGAYEQYV. In nucleotides, the CDR3 is TGTGTCAGCAGCTTGCAGGGGGCCTACGAGCAGTACGTC.

This rearrangement joins TRBV9 to TRBJ1-3; the D gene is possibly TRBD1 (5 bases). Germline loops: CDR1 SGDLS, CDR2 YYNGEE. The CDR3 consists of 15 residues. Trimming took 2 bases from V and 2 from J, leaving 11 bases between them. The CDR3 DNA reads as TGTGCCAGCAGCGTTCAGGGACGGGCTGGAAACACCATATATTTT. Translation gives CASSVQGRAGNTIYF.